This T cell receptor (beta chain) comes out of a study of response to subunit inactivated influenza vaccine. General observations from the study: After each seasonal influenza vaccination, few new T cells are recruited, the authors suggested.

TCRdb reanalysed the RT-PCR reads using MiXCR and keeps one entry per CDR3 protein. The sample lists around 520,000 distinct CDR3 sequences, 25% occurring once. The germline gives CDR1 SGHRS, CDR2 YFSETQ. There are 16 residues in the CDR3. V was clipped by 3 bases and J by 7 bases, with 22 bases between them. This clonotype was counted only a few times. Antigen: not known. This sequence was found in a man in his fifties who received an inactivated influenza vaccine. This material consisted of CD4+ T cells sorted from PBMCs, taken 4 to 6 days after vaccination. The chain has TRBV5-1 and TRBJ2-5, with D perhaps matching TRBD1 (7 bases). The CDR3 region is CASSSPGGRTISTQYF. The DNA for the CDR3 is TGCGCCAGCAGCTCCCCAGGGGGGAGGACGATTTCGACCCAGTACTTC.